The clone carrying this T cell receptor (beta chain) was recorded a few times. The TCRbeta library incorporated unique molecular identifiers. Via MiXCR, TCRdb re-called the PCR reads, giving one row per CDR3 protein. The data hold roughly 500,000 distinct CDR3 sequences, with under 15% observed a single time. This sample was included in a study of T-cell reconstitution after alpha-beta-depleted transplantation in children. This sequence was found in a human donor who donated a stem cell graft to a child with combined immunodeficiency. Here the sequenced sample was PBMCs from the stem cell graft donor, taken from the stem cell graft.

This chain's CDR3 is CASSRFAPTGLGTDTQYF. For the CDR3, the DNA is TGTGCCAGCAGCCGCTTTGCGCCGACAGGGTTGGGGACAGATACGCAGTATTTT. This chain connects TRBV11-2 to TRBJ2-3, with 7 positions matching TRBD1. The trim removed 5 bases at V and 3 bases at J, leaving 17 bases unmatched. This CDR3 has 18 amino acids. Germline V CDR1 and CDR2: SGHAT, FQNNGV.